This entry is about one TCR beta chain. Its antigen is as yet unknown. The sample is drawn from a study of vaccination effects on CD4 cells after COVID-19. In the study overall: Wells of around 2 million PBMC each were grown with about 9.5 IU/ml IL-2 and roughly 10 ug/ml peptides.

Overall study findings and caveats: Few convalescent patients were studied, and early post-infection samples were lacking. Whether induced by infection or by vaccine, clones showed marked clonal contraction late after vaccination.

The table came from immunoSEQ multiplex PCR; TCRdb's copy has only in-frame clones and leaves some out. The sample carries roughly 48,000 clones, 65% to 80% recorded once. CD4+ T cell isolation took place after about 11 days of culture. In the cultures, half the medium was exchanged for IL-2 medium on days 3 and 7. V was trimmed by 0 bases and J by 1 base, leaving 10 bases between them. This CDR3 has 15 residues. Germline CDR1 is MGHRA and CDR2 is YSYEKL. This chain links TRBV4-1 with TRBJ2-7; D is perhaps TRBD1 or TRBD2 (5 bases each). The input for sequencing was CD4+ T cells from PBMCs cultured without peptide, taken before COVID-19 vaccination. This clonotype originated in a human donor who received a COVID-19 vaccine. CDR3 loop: CASSQEGTISYEQYF. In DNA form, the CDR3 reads TGCGCCAGCAGCCAAGAGGGGACGATTTCCTACGAGCAGTACTTC.